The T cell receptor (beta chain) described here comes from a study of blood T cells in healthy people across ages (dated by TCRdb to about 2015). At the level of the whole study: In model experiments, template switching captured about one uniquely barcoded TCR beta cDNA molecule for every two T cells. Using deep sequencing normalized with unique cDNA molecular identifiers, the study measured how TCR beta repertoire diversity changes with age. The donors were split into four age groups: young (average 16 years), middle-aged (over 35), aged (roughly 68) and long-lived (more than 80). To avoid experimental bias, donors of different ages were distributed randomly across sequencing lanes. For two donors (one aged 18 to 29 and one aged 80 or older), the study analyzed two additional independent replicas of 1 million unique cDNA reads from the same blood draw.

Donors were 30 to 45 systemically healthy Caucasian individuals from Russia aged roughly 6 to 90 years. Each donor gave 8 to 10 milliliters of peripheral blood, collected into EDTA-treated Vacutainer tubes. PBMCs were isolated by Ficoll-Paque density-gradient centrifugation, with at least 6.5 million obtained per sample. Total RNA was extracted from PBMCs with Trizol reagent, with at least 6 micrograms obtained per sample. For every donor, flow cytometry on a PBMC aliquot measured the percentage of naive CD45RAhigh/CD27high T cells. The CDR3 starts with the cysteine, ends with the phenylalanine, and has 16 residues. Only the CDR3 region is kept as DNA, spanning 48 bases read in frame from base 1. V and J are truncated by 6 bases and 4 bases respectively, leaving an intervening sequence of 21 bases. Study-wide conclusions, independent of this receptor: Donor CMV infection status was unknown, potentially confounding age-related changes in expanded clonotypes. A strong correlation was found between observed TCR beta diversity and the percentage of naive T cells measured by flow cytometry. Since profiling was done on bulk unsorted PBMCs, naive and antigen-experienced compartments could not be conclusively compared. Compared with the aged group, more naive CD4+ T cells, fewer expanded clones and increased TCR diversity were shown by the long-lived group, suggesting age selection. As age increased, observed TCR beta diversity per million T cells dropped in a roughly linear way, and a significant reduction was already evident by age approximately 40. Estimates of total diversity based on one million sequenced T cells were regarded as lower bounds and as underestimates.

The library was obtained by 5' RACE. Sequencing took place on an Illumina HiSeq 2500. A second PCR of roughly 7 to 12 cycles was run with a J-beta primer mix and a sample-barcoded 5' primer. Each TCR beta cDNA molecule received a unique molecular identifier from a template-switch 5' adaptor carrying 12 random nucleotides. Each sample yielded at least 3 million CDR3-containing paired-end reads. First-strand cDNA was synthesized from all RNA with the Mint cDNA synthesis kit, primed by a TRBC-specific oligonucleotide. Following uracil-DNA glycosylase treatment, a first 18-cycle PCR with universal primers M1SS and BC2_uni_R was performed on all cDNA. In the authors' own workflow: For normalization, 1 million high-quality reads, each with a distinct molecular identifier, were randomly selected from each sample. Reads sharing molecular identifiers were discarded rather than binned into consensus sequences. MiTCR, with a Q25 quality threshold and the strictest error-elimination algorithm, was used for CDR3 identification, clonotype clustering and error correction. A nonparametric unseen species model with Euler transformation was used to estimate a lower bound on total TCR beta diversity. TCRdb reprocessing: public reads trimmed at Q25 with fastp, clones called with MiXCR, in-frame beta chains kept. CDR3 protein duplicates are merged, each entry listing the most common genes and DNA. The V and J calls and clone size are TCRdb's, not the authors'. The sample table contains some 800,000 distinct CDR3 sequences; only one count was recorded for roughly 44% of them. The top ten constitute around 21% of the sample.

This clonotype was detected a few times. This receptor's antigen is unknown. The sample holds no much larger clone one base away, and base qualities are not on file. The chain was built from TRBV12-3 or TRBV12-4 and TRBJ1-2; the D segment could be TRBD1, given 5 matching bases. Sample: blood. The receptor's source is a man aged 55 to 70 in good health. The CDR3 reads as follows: CASSRGAGNPIYGYTF. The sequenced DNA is TGTGCCAGCAGCCGAGGGGCAGGGAACCCAATCTATGGCTACACCTTC.